The T cell receptor (beta chain) described here comes from a study of CD8 T cells in ankylosing spondylitis. CDR3 length: 15 amino acids. Trimming pared 1 base from V and 7 bases from J, leaving 11 bases between. Germline CDR1 reads LGHNA; CDR2 reads YSLEER. This clonotype showed up many times. TCRdb processed the 5' RACE reads anew with MiXCR; each CDR3 protein has one entry. In the table there are around 53,000 distinct CDR3 sequences, approximately 7% of which are singletons. This sequence joins TRBV4-3 and TRBJ1-6; D uncertain. Sequenced material: blood, either unsorted or a sorted T cell fraction (not recorded which). The source is a female donor with ankylosing spondylitis or in good health (not recorded which). In nucleotides, the CDR3 is TGCGCCAGCAGCCAAGTCCGGGGTTCGAATTCACCCCTCCACTTT. Translated: CASSQVRGSNSPLHF.